The 14 T cell receptor beta chains listed next were all sequenced from one sample in a study of Ad26.COV2.S vaccination and SARS-CoV-2 variants. The protocol was immunoSEQ multiplex PCR, while the TCRdb copy is restricted to in-frame clones and leaves out a portion. This sample has over 200,000 clones, with 70% to 90% found just once. Sample treatment: about 20 received Ad26.COV2.S at low or high dose, single or two shots; about 5 received placebo; per-sample allocation not given. It was on day 63 after the first vaccine or placebo injection that samples were taken. The input for sequencing was peripheral blood, taken in a trial of Ad26.COV2.S vaccine versus placebo. The source is a person between 18 and 65 years old who received the Ad26.COV2.S COVID-19 vaccine or a placebo.

The chain employs TRBV4-1 and TRBJ2-7; 9 nucleotides agree with TRBD1. CDR3 length equals 13 residues. CDR1 is MGHRA and CDR2 is YSYEKL in the germline V gene. Germline trimming cut 10 bases from V and 1 base from J; bases unmatched to any gene: 5. CDR3 DNA: TGCGCCACCGGACAGGGGCTGTCCTACGAGCAGTACTTC. This encodes CATGQGLSYEQYF.

This chain links TRBV5-1 with TRBJ1-6, with TRBD1 identical over 7 bases. With V trimmed by 0 bases and J by 0 bases, 6 bases remained unmatched. CDR3 length: 18 amino acids. Per the germline V gene, CDR1 is SGHRS and CDR2 is YFSETQ. The CDR3 region has the DNA TGCGCCAGCAGCTTGGAGCCAGGGGGAAGCTCCTATAATTCACCCCTCCACTTT. Amino acid sequence: CASSLEPGGSSYNSPLHF. Based on the CDR3 plus reference TRBV5-1 and TRBJ1-6, the full variable domain is KAGVTQTPRYLIKTRGQQVTLSCSPISGHRSVSWYQQTPGQGLQFLFEYFSETQRNKGNFPGRFSGRQFSNSRSEMNVSTLELGDSALYLCASSLEPGGSSYNSPLHFGNGTRLTVT.

A single count supports this clone. The rearrangement uses TRBV6-5 and TRBJ1-5; D gene ambiguous. The CDR3 is made up of 16 amino acids. Germline CDR1 reads MNHEY; CDR2 reads SVGAGI. The ends were cut back, 0 bases at V and 2 bases at J, with 11 bases in the middle. In nucleotides, the CDR3 is TGTGCCAGCAGTTACTCGACACCGTCTGGCAATCAGCCCCAGCATTTT. Its protein is CASSYSTPSGNQPQHF.

The chain has TRBV27 and TRBJ1-1, with unresolved D. Trimming stripped 0 bases from V and 11 bases from J, with 13 bases between. CDR3 length equals 13 residues. Germline V gives CDR1 MNHEY, CDR2 SMNVEV (reference sequence). The CDR3 DNA sequence: TGTGCCAGCAGTTTATCTATCCTGACTGGGGCTTTCTTT. Residues: CASSLSILTGAFF.

The chain is built from TRBV24-1 and TRBJ1-5; the match to TRBD1 covers 7 bases. The CDR3 consists of 16 residues. CDR1 KGHDR and CDR2 SFDVKD come from the germline V gene. V was clipped by 2 bases and J by 6 bases; unmatched bases: 9. CDR3 DNA: TGTGCCACCAGTGATTCTGACAGGGCAGGAGGTCAGCCCCAGCATTTT. It specifies CATSDSDRAGGQPQHF.

This clone was observed once. The chain carries TRBV6-5 and TRBJ1-2, with D maybe TRBD1 (5 bases). Trimming shortened V by 6 bases and J by 4 bases, and 12 bases separated the two germline ends. The CDR3 is 13 amino acids. Per the germline V gene, CDR1 is MNHEY and CDR2 is SVGAGI. The DNA of the CDR3 is TGTGCCAGCAGAAAAGGGAGGGGCTATGGCTACACCTTC. Its protein is CASRKGRGYGYTF.

V is TRBV28 and J is TRBJ2-7; tentatively, D is TRBD1 (5 bases). CDR1 is MDHEN and CDR2 is SYDVKM in the germline V gene. CDR3 length: 14 residues. V gave up 4 bases and J gave up 3 bases, with 13 bases separating them. CDR3 DNA sequence: TGTGCCAGCAGTTCCGGCAGGGTAGACTACGAGCAGTACTTC. Translated: CASSSGRVDYEQYF.

V gene TRBV10-3 combines with J gene TRBJ2-1, with D perhaps matching TRBD2 (6 bases). V lost 7 bases and J lost 5, with 15 bases in between. This CDR3 region has 14 residues. CDR1 and CDR2 (germline): ENHRY, SYGVKD. The CDR3 DNA sequence: TGTGCCATCAAGGAGGGAATAGCTAACAATGAGCAGTTCTTC. This sequence encodes CAIKEGIANNEQFF.

The chain couples TRBV9 to TRBJ2-2; D not certain. This CDR3 is 15 amino acids long. V lost 0 bases and J lost 3, with 9 bases in between. Germline loops: CDR1 SGDLS, CDR2 YYNGEE. The CDR3: CASSVGAVYTGELFF. Here the CDR3 DNA reads TGTGCCAGCAGCGTAGGGGCTGTTTACACCGGGGAGCTGTTTTTT.

The rearrangement uses TRBV27 and TRBJ2-3; a possible D gene is TRBD2 (6 bases). V was trimmed by 8 bases and J by 5 bases, leaving 17 bases between them. The CDR3 is 14 amino acids. The germline gives CDR1 MNHEY, CDR2 SMNVEV (reference sequence). The CDR3 spells CASGPSGAVDTQYF. CDR3 coding DNA: TGTGCCAGCGGCCCATCGGGAGCTGTAGATACGCAGTATTTT.

The rearrangement uses TRBV3-1 (or the pseudogene TRBV3-2) and TRBJ1-2; D not resolved. The V and J ends lost 7 bases and 4 bases respectively, with 10 bases between them. Germline loops: CDR1 LGHDT, CDR2 YNNKEL (reference sequence). This CDR3 has 12 amino acids. The CDR3 DNA reads TGTGCCAGCAACACGGGGTCCTATGGCTACACCTTC. Amino acid sequence: CASNTGSYGYTF.

The rearrangement joins TRBV7-2 to TRBJ2-7; either TRBD1 or TRBD2 may fit D (6 bases each). The germline V and J ends were trimmed by 5 bases and 0 bases, with 11 bases remaining between them. Germline assignment: CDR1 SGHTA and CDR2 FQGNSA. This CDR3 is built from 14 residues. The CDR3 sequence is CASSPGGISYEQYF. The CDR3 DNA reads as TGTGCCAGCAGCCCCGGGGGCATCTCCTACGAGCAGTACTTC.

This clone was seen only a few times. The rearrangement links TRBV2 to TRBJ1-4; unclear D gene. Between the trimmed V and J ends, which lost 7 bases and 8 bases, there was a span of 20 bases. CDR1 SNHLY and CDR2 FYNNEI come from the germline V gene. The CDR3 contains 15 residues. CDR3 DNA sequence: TGTGCCAGCATCAGTAGCGGAAGCGTGAGGGAAAAACTGTTTTTT. Translation: CASISSGSVREKLFF.

This clone is a singleton in its sample. The chain couples TRBV7-2 to TRBJ2-2, with a tentative D call TRBD1 (7 bases). Germline values: CDR1 SGHTA, CDR2 FQGNSA. This CDR3 is built from 19 residues. The ends were cut back, 1 base at V and 0 bases at J, with 18 bases in the middle. The CDR3 is CASSLGPQGGGANTGELFF. Here the CDR3 DNA reads TGTGCCAGCAGCTTAGGACCCCAGGGGGGAGGTGCGAACACCGGGGAGCTGTTTTTT.